Each of the 32 T cell receptor beta chains below was sequenced from the same sample in a study of blood T cells in healthy people across ages. Using a J-beta primer mix together with a sample-barcoded 5' primer, a second PCR was run for roughly 7 to 11 cycles. TCRdb redid the calling of the 5' RACE reads with MiXCR, one entry per CDR3 protein. The sample carries about 1.8 million distinct CDR3 sequences, around half recorded once. The sequenced sample consisted of blood. All receptors come from a woman aged 40 to 55 in good health.

The J gene is TRBJ2-5, the V gene TRBV7-2, with 13 bases that match TRBD2. Germline V gene lookup returns CDR1 SGHTA and CDR2 FQGNSA. V lost 5 bases, J lost 0 bases, and 6 bases stayed unmatched. CDR3 length equals 17 residues. In DNA, the CDR3 is TGTGCCAGCAGCGCCGGGACTAGCGGGGCGTACCAAGAGACCCAGTACTTC. Translation: CASSAGTSGAYQETQYF.

This clonotype was seen at least ten times. This chain joins TRBV7-2 and TRBJ2-5; no clear D gene. The CDR3 sequence is 13 residues long. Germline CDR1 SGHTA, CDR2 FQGNSA. V lost 2 bases, J lost 0 bases, and 4 bases lay in between. CDR3 DNA: TGTGCCAGCAGCTTACCGTACCAAGAGACCCAGTACTTC. Amino acid sequence: CASSLPYQETQYF.

This clonotype was detected a few times. The chain combines TRBV7-9 with TRBJ2-7; perhaps TRBD1 as D (6 bases). Germline CDR1 reads SEHNR; CDR2 reads FQNEAQ (reference sequence). V lost 4 bases, J lost 5 bases, and 15 bases lay in between. This CDR3 has 14 amino acids. CDR3 sequence (DNA): TGTGCCAGCAGCTCCCACCCCGACAGGAACGAGCAGTACTTC. Protein: CASSSHPDRNEQYF.

This clonotype was counted at least ten times. This chain links TRBV27 with TRBJ2-7; TRBD2 agrees at 9 bases. Germline CDR1 and CDR2: MNHEY and SMNVEV (reference sequence). V dropped 6 bases and J dropped 2; count of bases not matched to a gene: 8. The CDR3 contains 15 residues. CDR3 DNA sequence: TGTGCCAGCAGCTTAGGGCTAGCGGGGACCTACGAGCAGTACTTC. Protein sequence: CASSLGLAGTYEQYF.

The chain employs TRBV4-3 and TRBJ2-3, with 8 bases matching TRBD2. The CDR3 has 16 residues. V trimming: 0 bases; J trimming: 1 base; junction bases outside the gene matches: 3. Per germline, CDR1 LGHNA and CDR2 YSLEER. CDR3 sequence (DNA): TGCGCCAGCAGCCAAGATTCAGCGGGGGGCACAGATACGCAGTATTTT. Translated: CASSQDSAGGTDTQYF.

This clonotype appeared a single time. The rearrangement joins TRBV7-9 to TRBJ1-2; TRBD1 matches at 7 bases. V shed 8 bases, J shed 11 bases, and the junction held 8 bases outside the gene matches. CDR3 length: 11 residues. CDR1 SEHNR and CDR2 FQNEAQ come from the germline V gene (reference sequence). CDR3 loop: CASLEGGHYTF. In nucleotides, the CDR3 is TGTGCCAGCCTTGAAGGGGGCCATTACACCTTC.

This chain uses TRBV20-1 with TRBJ2-3, with 8 bases matching TRBD2. This CDR3 has 17 amino acids. The V and J ends lost 0 bases and 0 bases, in that order; junction bases with no gene match: 8. CDR1 DFQATT and CDR2 SNEGSKA come from the germline V gene (reference sequence). CDR3 DNA sequence: TGCAGTGCTAGAGATCTCAGGAGCGGGGGTAGCACAGATACGCAGTATTTT. Translating it yields CSARDLRSGGSTDTQYF.

V is TRBV7-9 and J is TRBJ2-3, with 7 nucleotides matching TRBD2. With 4 bases clipped from V and 2 bases from J, the junction kept 6 bases outside the gene matches. The CDR3 has 15 amino acids. The V gene's germline CDR1 is SEHNR and CDR2 FQNEAQ (reference sequence). The DNA for the CDR3 is TGTGCCAGCAGCTATTCCGCGGGGGTCACAGATACGCAGTATTTT. Translated, it gives CASSYSAGVTDTQYF. The full variable domain, in which reference TRBV7-9 and TRBJ2-3 provide the parts outside the CDR3, is DTGVSQNPRHKITKRGQNVTFRCDPISEHNRLYWYRQTLGQGPEFLTYFQNEAQLEKSRLLSDRFSAERPKGSFSTLEIQRTEQGDSAMYLCASSYSAGVTDTQYFGPGTRLTVL.

This clonotype was found once. The chain recombines TRBV6-1 with TRBJ2-5; possible D gene TRBD2, 7 bases. The J call could be wrong; TRBJ2-7 is a better fit for the DNA end. Germline V gene sequence: CDR1 MNHNS, CDR2 SASEGT. The CDR3 totals 18 residues. The CDR3 DNA reads TGTGCCAGCAGGGCCATGACTAGCTCCCTCCCCAGGGGCCACGAGCAGTACTTC. Residues: CASRAMTSSLPRGHEQYF.

The chain uses TRBV12-3 or TRBV12-4 and TRBJ2-5, with 14 nucleotides matching TRBD2. There are 16 residues in the CDR3. Trimming took 7 bases from V and 5 from J; bases not matched to a gene: 9. DNA of the CDR3: TGTGCCAGCACCCTCGGACTAGCGGGGGGAAGTGAGACCCAGTACTTC. Encoded protein: CASTLGLAGGSETQYF.

This clonotype was detected a few times. This may arise from a read error, as a much more abundant clone is one base away. This sequence joins TRBV14 and TRBJ2-3, with D perhaps matching TRBD1 (5 bases). The CDR3 consists of 11 residues. Germline V gives CDR1 SGHDN, CDR2 FVKESK. The CDR3 bases are TGTGCCAGCAGCCAGACAGCTACGCAGTATTTT. Translated: CASSQTATQYF.

The rearrangement uses TRBV29-1 and TRBJ2-3, with 10 nucleotides matching TRBD2. J was trimmed by 4 bases and V by 6 bases; bases with no gene match: 19. Germline loops: CDR1 SQVTM, CDR2 ANQGSEA. The CDR3 consists of 18 residues. In nucleotides, the CDR3 is TGCAGCGTGATCCCGAACCAAGCTAGCGGGGGATGGGCAGATACGCAGTATTTT. It is translated as CSVIPNQASGGWADTQYF.

CDR3 residues: CAISESSGRGFEKLFF. CDR3 nucleotide sequence: TGTGCCATCAGTGAGTCGAGTGGCAGGGGGTTTGAAAAACTGTTTTTT. The chain has TRBV10-3 and TRBJ1-4; TRBD1 matches 7 bases. V trimming: 0 bases; J trimming: 7 bases; junction bases outside the gene matches: 8. Germline loops: CDR1 ENHRY, CDR2 SYGVKD. There are 16 residues in the CDR3.

The rearrangement links TRBV15 to TRBJ2-4, with D possibly being TRBD2 (6 bases). Germline V gene data show CDR1 as LNHNV and CDR2 as YYDKDF (reference sequence). V was clipped by 4 bases and J by 6 bases, with 13 bases between them. This CDR3 contains 14 residues. DNA for the CDR3: TGTGCCACCAGCATCCATATGGGGGGAAACATTCAGTACTTC. This codes for CATSIHMGGNIQYF.

The CDR3: CASSLVQVQGYTF. In DNA, the CDR3 is TGTGCCAGCAGCTTAGTACAGGTCCAGGGCTACACCTTC. This chain links TRBV7-2 with TRBJ1-2, with a tentative D call TRBD1 (5 bases). The CDR3 contains 13 residues. Looked up from germline, CDR1 is SGHTA and CDR2 is FQGNSA. V gave up 1 base and J gave up 8 bases, with 11 bases separating them.

This sequence joins TRBV6-5 and TRBJ2-5, with a weak D call TRBD1 (5 bases). TRBJ2-1 explains the end of the DNA better; the J call may be wrong. Germline V gene sequence: CDR1 MNHEY, CDR2 SVGAGI. There are 19 residues in the CDR3. Written as DNA, the CDR3 is TGTGCCAGCAGTTCCACCCGACTCCTCCTCGACAGATTACAAGAGACCCAGTTCTTC. Amino acid sequence: CASSSTRLLLDRLQETQFF.

The chain links TRBV6-5 to TRBJ1-1; 8 nucleotides match TRBD1. The CDR3 sequence is 15 residues long. CDR1 MNHEY and CDR2 SVGAGI come from the germline V gene. V gave up 4 bases and J gave up 0 bases; unmatched junction bases: 4. This CDR3 reads CASSFDRGLNTEAFF. The CDR3 DNA reads TGTGCCAGCAGTTTCGACAGGGGACTGAACACTGAAGCTTTCTTT.

This clonotype was seen only a few times. This chain joins TRBV4-3 and TRBJ2-3; 9 bases agree with TRBD2. CDR1 and CDR2 from the germline V gene are LGHNA and YSLEER. CDR3 size: 18 residues. The V gene end was trimmed by 0 bases and the J gene end by 4 bases; junction bases not matched to a gene: 11. The CDR3 sequence: CASSQDLTGTSSPDTQYF. The CDR3 DNA sequence: TGCGCCAGCAGCCAAGATCTGACCGGGACTAGCTCTCCAGATACGCAGTATTTT.

The table lists this clonotype with a count of one. This chain connects TRBV3-1 to TRBJ2-1, with TRBD2 matching over 10 bases. From germline, CDR1 is LGHDT and CDR2 YNNKEL (reference sequence). Unmatched junction bases numbered 5, after V lost 1 base and J lost 8 bases. The CDR3 spans 15 residues. CDR3: CASSQGSSGGDEQFF. In DNA form, the CDR3 reads TGTGCCAGCAGCCAAGGCTCAAGCGGGGGGGATGAGCAGTTCTTC.

This chain uses TRBV20-1 with TRBJ2-3; 8 nucleotides line up with TRBD2. The CDR3 runs 17 residues. Germline trimming cut 3 bases from V and 0 bases from J; bases unmatched to any gene: 11. CDR1 is DFQATT and CDR2 is SNEGSKA in the germline V gene (reference sequence). CDR3 nucleotide sequence: TGCAGTGCTAGTGGGCAGCGGGGGCACCCTAGCACAGATACGCAGTATTTT. Residues: CSASGQRGHPSTDTQYF.

The chain recombines TRBV20-1 with TRBJ2-7; D possibly corresponds to TRBD1 (6 bases). Trimming took 6 bases from V and 3 from J, leaving 12 bases between them. From germline, CDR1 is DFQATT and CDR2 SNEGSKA (reference sequence). The CDR3 consists of 12 residues. CDR3 sequence: CSASRDNYEQYF. The DNA of the CDR3 is TGCAGTGCAAGCCGGGACAACTACGAGCAGTACTTC.

This clonotype was recorded a few times. This chain uses TRBV7-2 with TRBJ2-2, with 7 bases identical to TRBD1. Germline V gene sequence: CDR1 SGHTA, CDR2 FQGNSA. This CDR3 spans 17 amino acids. V was clipped by 2 bases and J by 2 bases; unmatched bases: 8. CDR3 residues: CASSLRGTASNTGELFF. CDR3 nucleotides: TGTGCCAGCAGCTTACGTGGGACAGCTTCAAACACCGGGGAGCTGTTTTTT.

The chain couples TRBV6-2 or TRBV6-3 to TRBJ1-5; no clear D gene. This CDR3 has 15 residues. The ends were cut back, 2 bases at V and 5 bases at J, with 13 bases in the middle. CDR1 and CDR2 (germline): MNHEY, SVGEGT. CDR3 nucleotide sequence: TGTGCCAGCAGTTACGAGCAGGCAAGAGATCAGCCCCAGCATTTT. This sequence encodes CASSYEQARDQPQHF.

The V call is TRBV29-1, the J call TRBJ2-3, with D possibly being TRBD1 or TRBD2 (5 bases each). Germline V gene sequence: CDR1 SQVTM, CDR2 ANQGSEA. The CDR3 totals 12 residues. V was trimmed by 7 bases and J by 3 bases, leaving 11 bases between them. The CDR3 spells CSAGDGTDTQYF. CDR3 nucleotide sequence: TGCAGCGCCGGGGACGGAACAGATACGCAGTATTTT.

The V gene is TRBV15, the J gene TRBJ2-5; D gene unclear. The ends were cut back, 3 bases at V and 4 bases at J, with 18 bases in the middle. The germline gives CDR1 LNHNV, CDR2 YYDKDF (reference sequence). There are 16 residues in the CDR3. CDR3 DNA sequence: TGTGCCACCAGCAGGGACCTTGGACGGAAGCTAGAGACCCAGTACTTC. Translated, it gives CATSRDLGRKLETQYF.

The rearrangement uses TRBV11-2 and TRBJ2-4; 11 bases fit TRBD1. The V segment lost 5 bases and the J segment 14 bases; nucleotides outside the gene matches: 8. This CDR3 is built from 13 residues. Germline V gives CDR1 SGHAT, CDR2 FQNNGV. The CDR3 protein is CASSQDRGQDEYF. The CDR3 bases are TGTGCCAGCAGCCAGGACAGGGGGCAAGACGAGTACTTC.

The sample holds many counts of this clonotype. The V and J genes are TRBV7-9 and TRBJ1-6, with TRBD1 matching 8 bases. The CDR3 totals 14 residues. CDR1 is SEHNR and CDR2 is FQNEAQ in the germline V gene (reference sequence). J gave up 6 bases and V 5 bases, and 3 bases lay outside the gene matches. The CDR3 loop reads CASSPGQVNSPLHF. The CDR3 nucleotides read TGTGCCAGCAGCCCGGGACAGGTTAATTCACCCCTCCACTTT.

This clonotype was observed a few times. This chain links TRBV5-1 with TRBJ2-1, with 7 bases identical to TRBD1. The V segment lost 5 bases and the J segment 2 bases; nucleotides outside the gene matches: 7. CDR1 is SGHRS and CDR2 is YFSETQ in the germline V gene. CDR3 length: 15 residues. The CDR3 is CASRVVQGTYNEQFF. The CDR3 coding sequence is TGCGCCAGCAGAGTAGTACAGGGGACCTACAATGAGCAGTTCTTC.

The chain uses TRBV7-2 and TRBJ1-4, with D hard to call. This CDR3 has 12 residues. Trimming cost V 5 bases and J 10 bases, with 11 bases left between them. The germline CDR1 and CDR2 sequences are SGHTA and FQGNSA. The CDR3 DNA reads TGTGCCAGCAGCCCACCCTTGGGAAAACTGTTTTTT. Its translation is CASSPPLGKLFF.

The chain uses TRBV14 and TRBJ2-1; the D is unclear. The CDR3 sequence is 14 residues long. Germline V gene data show CDR1 as SGHDN and CDR2 as FVKESK. V lost 4 bases and J lost 5, with 12 bases in between. Here the CDR3 DNA reads TGTGCCAGCAGCCTCCAGGCTATCAACAATGAGCAGTTCTTC. It is translated as CASSLQAINNEQFF.

This chain joins TRBV11-2 and TRBJ2-5; tentative D call: TRBD1 (6 bases). The V end lost 3 bases, the J end lost 5 bases, and 13 bases lay between the germline ends. Germline V gives CDR1 SGHAT, CDR2 FQNNGV. The CDR3 contains 14 residues. CDR3 coding DNA: TGTGCCAGCAGCTTTACAGGGTTTTCCGAGACCCAGTACTTC. Protein: CASSFTGFSETQYF.

The V gene is TRBV24-1, the J gene TRBJ2-5; either TRBD1 or TRBD2 may fit D (5 bases each). The CDR3 loop spans 18 amino acids. V lost 0 bases and J lost 0, with 16 bases in between. Germline assignment: CDR1 KGHDR and CDR2 SFDVKD. CDR3 sequence: CATSDLRGRKGNQETQYF. The CDR3 nucleotides are TGTGCCACCAGTGATTTGAGGGGACGGAAAGGAAACCAAGAGACCCAGTACTTC.